This is a list of T cell receptor beta chains from one sample in a study of response to subunit inactivated influenza vaccine. TCRdb ran MiXCR on the RT-PCR reads and lists one entry per CDR3 protein. Here the sample spans about 520,000 distinct CDR3 sequences, 9.5% to 13% being singletons. The sequenced sample was PBMCs from blood, obtained 35 to 45 days after vaccination. These receptors were obtained from a man aged 45-65 years who received an inactivated influenza vaccine. CDR3s include the opening cysteine and the closing phenylalanine or tryptophan. A D gene is named only where the DNA matches it firmly. Some rows mark clone size as missing; the rest say once, few, many or name a class of expanded clone.

TRBJ1-1 | TRBV5-1 | . | many | TGCGCCAGCAGATCAGACACTGAAGCTTTCTTT | CASRSDTEAFF
TRBJ2-2 | TRBV20-1 | . | . | TGCAGTGCTCGCACGGAAAACGGGGAGCTGTTTTTT | CSARTENGELFF
TRBJ2-7 | TRBV6-5 | . | many | TGTGCCAGCAGTTCCATCAGGGAAGGGGGCGAGCAGTACTTC | CASSSIREGGEQYF
TRBJ2-7 | TRBV4-2 | . | few | TGTGCCAGCGGCCAAGAGGAGGGTGTGCAGTACTTC | CASGQEEGVQYF
TRBJ1-1 | TRBV19 | . | few | TGTGCCAGTAACCACGGACAGCTGATGAACACTGAAGCTTTCTTT | CASNHGQLMNTEAFF
TRBJ2-3 | TRBV18 | . | few | TGTGCCAGCTCACCACGGGACATTCTTATTGTACGGGATACGCAGTATTTT | CASSPRDILIVRDTQYF
TRBJ1-1 | TRBV5-1 | . | few | TGCGCCAGCAGCTTGAGGGATCCGAACACTGAAGCTTTCTTT | CASSLRDPNTEAFF
TRBJ2-7 | TRBV6-5 | TRBD1 | . | TGTGCCAGCATGGGACAGTCCTACGAGCAGTACTTC | CASMGQSYEQYF
TRBJ1-5 | TRBV6-2/TRBV6-3 | . | many | TGTGCCAGCAGTTACGTGGGGGGTCCGAATCAGCCCCAGCATTTT | CASSYVGGPNQPQHF
TRBJ2-1 | TRBV6-2/TRBV6-3 | TRBD2 | . | TGTGCCAGCATCAACGAGGGAGGGCCAGGCAATGAGGAGTTCTTC | CASINEGGPGNEEFF
TRBJ2-4 | TRBV7-2 | . | . | TGTGCCAGCTCCCGAGGTGGGGGTTCGGCCAAAAACATTCAGTACTTC | CASSRGGGSAKNIQYF
TRBJ1-4 | TRBV4-1 | . | few | TGCGCCAGCAGCCTTGGAGTTTTGGTTCAAAATAATGAAAAACTGTTTTTT | CASSLGVLVQNNEKLFF
TRBJ2-7 | TRBV28 | TRBD1 | few | TGTGCCAGCAGTTTTAAGGGACAGGCGACCTACGAGCAGTACTTC | CASSFKGQATYEQYF
TRBJ1-3 | TRBV9 | . | . | TGTGCCAGCGACCCTGGGGCTCAGAGCTCTGGAAACACCATATATTTT | CASDPGAQSSGNTIYF
TRBJ2-1 | TRBV6-2/TRBV6-3 | . | . | TGTGCCAGCAGTTCTACAAGTAGCGGAAAGACCTACAATGAGCAGTTCTTC | CASSSTSSGKTYNEQFF
TRBJ1-1 | TRBV12-3/TRBV12-4 | TRBD1 | few | TGTGCCAGCAGTTCAGGGGGGGGCGCAGACACTGAAGCTTTCTTT | CASSSGGGADTEAFF
TRBJ2-1 | TRBV6-2/TRBV6-3 | . | . | TGTGCCAGCCGCGGACCCCCCTGGCGGACCTACAATGAGCAGTTCTTC | CASRGPPWRTYNEQFF
TRBJ2-3 | TRBV7-2 | TRBD1 | . | TGTGCCAGCACACAAAGGACAGGGCGCACAGATACGCAGTATTTT | CASTQRTGRTDTQYF
TRBJ1-5 | TRBV5-1 | . | many | TGCGCCAGCAGCTTGAACGGCAATCAGCCCCAGCATTTT | CASSLNGNQPQHF
TRBJ2-5 | TRBV12-3/TRBV12-4 | . | many | TGTGCCAGCAGTTTGACTCGGGAGACCCAGTACTTC | CASSLTRETQYF
TRBJ1-5 | TRBV21-1 | . | few | TGTGCCAGCAGCAAACTCCGGGACAGCCGGATTCAGCCCCAGCATTTT | CASSKLRDSRIQPQHF
TRBJ2-7 | TRBV20-1 | . | few | TGCAGTGCTCGTCAGGGGCGCGATGGGGAGCAGTACTTC | CSARQGRDGEQYF
TRBJ1-6 | TRBV27 | . | few | TGTGCCAGCAGTTTTTACGGCAAACTAGGGGATTCACCCCTCCACTTT | CASSFYGKLGDSPLHF
TRBJ1-5 | TRBV27 | . | . | TGTGCCAGCAGTACCCGGGACTATGCGGGCAATCAGCCCCAGCATTTT | CASSTRDYAGNQPQHF
TRBJ1-2 | TRBV6-5 | . | few | TGTGCCAGCAGTTCCGCGCGGAAGGGCTACACCTTC | CASSSARKGYTF
TRBJ2-3 | TRBV20-1 | . | few | TGCAGTGCTAACGGCGGCACAGATACGCAGTATTTT | CSANGGTDTQYF
TRBJ2-4 | TRBV28 | . | . | TGTGCCAGCAGTTTATTTAGCGCGGCCAAAAACATTCAGTACTTC | CASSLFSAAKNIQYF
TRBJ1-5 | TRBV20-1 | . | many | TGCAGTGCTAGTCCAGGGGTCGGGCAGCCCCAGCATTTT | CSASPGVGQPQHF
TRBJ2-3 | TRBV10-3 | TRBD1 | many | TGTGCCTCTACAATAGGACAGGGCGGCACAGATACGCAGTATTTT | CASTIGQGGTDTQYF
TRBJ1-6 | TRBV3-1 | . | . | TGTGCCAGCAGCCAAGATTCTCGAACTTCACCCCTCCACTTT | CASSQDSRTSPLHF
TRBJ1-2 | TRBV20-1 | . | few | TGCAGTGCTAGAGGGGGGGGAACCTTTTCCTATGGCTACACCTTC | CSARGGGTFSYGYTF
TRBJ2-1 | TRBV7-2 | . | . | TGTGCCAGCAGCTTAAATGCTATCTTTGAGCAGTTCTTC | CASSLNAIFEQFF
TRBJ2-1 | TRBV7-3 | TRBD2 | . | TGTGCCAGCAGCTTAACGAGCACTAGCGGGTATGAGCAGTTCTTC | CASSLTSTSGYEQFF
TRBJ1-4 | TRBV27 | . | few | TGTGCCAGCAGTCCCCTATGGGTGAGAGCCGAAAAACTGTTTTTT | CASSPLWVRAEKLFF
TRBJ2-5 | TRBV20-1 | TRBD1 | few | TGCAGTGCTAGTACATACAACAGGGGGCGAGAGACCCAGTACTTC | CSASTYNRGRETQYF
TRBJ2-1 | TRBV5-1 | . | many | TGCGCCAGCAGCTTGGCTCGGGGAAGCTCCTACAATGAGCAGTTCTTC | CASSLARGSSYNEQFF
TRBJ2-1 | TRBV20-1 | TRBD2 | many | TGCAGTGCGAACCGACTAGCGGGAGACAATGAGCAGTTCTTC | CSANRLAGDNEQFF
TRBJ2-1 | TRBV18 | . | . | TGTGCCAGCTCACCATCTCTTCAGTTGGGGGGTGAGCAGTTCTTC | CASSPSLQLGGEQFF
TRBJ2-7 | TRBV27 | . | few | TGTGCCAGCAGTTTAAACAGGGCGTCCTACGAGCAGTACTTC | CASSLNRASYEQYF
TRBJ2-7 | TRBV6-6 | . | many | TGTGCCAGCAGTTACTCGATAACCTACGAGCAGTACTTC | CASSYSITYEQYF
TRBJ2-5 | TRBV3-1 | . | . | TGTGCCAGCAGCCACCGGGGGGCTGATGGAGAGACCCAGTACTTC | CASSHRGADGETQYF
TRBJ2-5 | TRBV24-1 | TRBD1 | few | TGTGCCACCAGTGATGCCGGGACAGGGGAAGAGACCCAGTACTTC | CATSDAGTGEETQYF
TRBJ2-5 | TRBV7-8 | TRBD2 | few | TGTGCCAGCAGCTTAGTAGCGGGGACTAGCGGGAGGCAAGAGACCCAGTACTTC | CASSLVAGTSGRQETQYF
TRBJ1-2 | TRBV6-2/TRBV6-3 | . | many | TGTGCCAGCAGTTACGACAGATCTAACTATGGCTACACCTTC | CASSYDRSNYGYTF
TRBJ2-7 | TRBV18 | . | many | TGTGCCAGCTCACTCGGACAGCAAGCCTACGAGCAGTACTTC | CASSLGQQAYEQYF
TRBJ1-5 | TRBV30 | . | few | TGTGCCTGGAGTGCCAGTTTGGGCAGCAATCAGCCCCAGCATTTT | CAWSASLGSNQPQHF
TRBJ2-5 | TRBV6-5 | . | few | TGTGCCAGCAGTTACTCGTCTGGGGCTAGGGAGACCCAGTACTTC | CASSYSSGARETQYF
TRBJ2-1 | TRBV12-3/TRBV12-4 | TRBD1 | few | TGTGCCAGCAGTTCCGGGACAGGGGGCCGGATGGCGCAGTTCTTC | CASSSGTGGRMAQFF
TRBJ2-5 | TRBV5-1 | TRBD2 | few | TGCGCCAGCAGCTTCGCGCGGGAGGGCCGGGAGACCCAGTACTTC | CASSFAREGRETQYF
TRBJ2-7 | TRBV20-1 | TRBD2 | medium-sized | TGCAGTGCTAGATCCGGGGGGGCTTACGAGCAGTACTTC | CSARSGGAYEQYF
TRBJ2-2 | TRBV6-2/TRBV6-3 | . | few | TGTGCCAGCAGTCTGGTCGGACCTTACACCGGGGAGCTGTTTTTT | CASSLVGPYTGELFF
TRBJ2-3 | TRBV12-3/TRBV12-4 | . | . | TGTGCCAGCAGTTTTGGTCCTGACCGGATGCAGTATTTT | CASSFGPDRMQYF
TRBJ2-5 | TRBV12-3/TRBV12-4 | TRBD1 | few | TGTGCCAGCAGCCCCCGGACAGGGGAAGAGACCCAGTACTTC | CASSPRTGEETQYF
TRBJ2-7 | TRBV6-5 | . | few | TGTGCCAGCAGTTACGGCAGCGGCTACGAGCAGTACTTC | CASSYGSGYEQYF
TRBJ1-1 | TRBV20-1 | . | many | TGCGGCTGGCGGGGTTTCCAGAACACTGAAGCTTTCTTT | CGWRGFQNTEAFF
TRBJ2-7 | TRBV10-3 | TRBD1 | many | TGTGCCATCAGTGGACAGGGCTACGAGCAGTACTTC | CAISGQGYEQYF